This note documents a single T cell receptor (beta chain) sequence. Antigen: not known. CDR1 LGHNA and CDR2 YNFKEQ come from the germline V gene. Trimming stripped 4 bases from V and 4 bases from J, with 13 bases between. The CDR3 contains 14 residues. The data were obtained in a study of cytomegalovirus exposure and HLA in healthy donors. Study-level information: Most genotyped donors, around 78% of fewer than 400, had Caucasian-associated genetic ancestry.

Findings of the study overall: What a later analysis reportedly showed was that an Asian-associated ancestry cluster had fewer N-insertions than the 666-donor mean.

13 Jbeta primers and 60 Vbeta primers were used for the PCR. Clones were read by immunoSEQ multiplex PCR, and TCRdb kept only the in-frame ones, dropping some. The profile shows about 210,000 clones, about 85% of them singletons. This TCR derives from a boy aged 2 to 10 in good health and CMV-seronegative. What was sequenced was PBMCs. This chain uses TRBV4-2 with TRBJ1-1; D unresolved. This CDR3 reads CASSRRTTFTEAFF. For the CDR3, the DNA is TGTGCCAGCAGCCGGCGCACGACTTTCACTGAAGCTTTCTTT.